A single sample is the source of the 21 T cell receptor beta chains below, sequenced in a study of shared clonotypes between healthy human individuals. Here immunoSEQ multiplex PCR was the method, and the copy in TCRdb shows in-frame clones only, minus some. This sample carries about 1.1 million clones, approximately 78% of them seen once, and the ten largest clones take 0.5% to 0.65%. Sequencing was carried out using memory CD4+ T cells from PBMCs. Specified subset: CD45RA-negative fraction. The source of these receptors is a man aged 18 to 30 in good health. Some clones in this sample may be carry-over from other donors' samples.

This clone was seen a handful of times. The chain is built from TRBV28 and TRBJ1-5; D is possibly TRBD1 (5 bases). CDR3 size: 16 residues. With 7 bases removed from V and 0 bases from J, the gap between germline ends came to 16 bases. Per germline, CDR1 MDHEN and CDR2 SYDVKM. This CDR3 is CASKSGDVNSNQPQHF. The CDR3 DNA is TGTGCCAGCAAGTCGGGGGACGTTAATAGCAATCAGCCCCAGCATTTT.

The CDR3 nucleotides are TGTGCCAGCGGGAGGACGGTCGAGTCCGAGCAGTACTTC. Its translation: CASGRTVESEQYF. The chain recombines TRBV9 with TRBJ2-7, with D perhaps matching TRBD2 (6 bases). Germline V gives CDR1 SGDLS, CDR2 YYNGEE. The CDR3 contains 13 residues. V lost 7 bases and J lost 6, with 17 bases in between.

This rearrangement joins TRBV28 to TRBJ1-4; TRBD1 might be the D (5 bases). The CDR3 has 16 amino acids. Germline V lookup: CDR1 MDHEN, CDR2 SYDVKM. Trimming took 6 bases from V and 7 from J, leaving 21 bases between them. CDR3 DNA sequence: TGTGCCAGCAGCAAAAGCAGGGCTGGGTTAGGTGAAAAACTGTTTTTT. It specifies CASSKSRAGLGEKLFF.

Points on this clone: This may arise from a read error, as a much more abundant clone is one base away. The sample has other DNA sequences that encode this CDR3 too. CDR3 residues: CASSPGAGTYEQYF. The CDR3 bases are TGTGCCAGCTCACCAGGGGCAGGGACCTACGAGCAGTACTTC. The rearrangement uses TRBV18 and TRBJ2-7; possible D gene TRBD1, 5 bases. The CDR3 runs 14 residues. The germline V gene has CDR1 KGHSH and CDR2 LQKENI. V lost 2 bases, J lost 2 bases, and 10 bases lay in between.

V is TRBV5-4 and J is TRBJ2-5; D tentatively fits TRBD1 or TRBD2 (7 bases each). Trimming took off 5 bases at V and 4 bases at J, with 15 bases between the two ends. Germline V lookup: CDR1 SGHNT, CDR2 YYREEE (reference sequence). The CDR3 has 14 residues. CDR3 DNA sequence: TGTGCCAGCAGACACGACAGGGAGGGAGAGACCCAGTACTTC. This codes for CASRHDREGETQYF. Using reference TRBV5-4 and TRBJ2-5 for the parts outside the CDR3, the full variable domain is ETGVTQSPTHLIKTRGQQVTLRCSSQSGHNTVSWYQQALGQGPQFIFQYYREEENGRGNFPPRFSGLQFPNYSSELNVNALELDDSALYLCASRHDREGETQYFGPGTRLLVL.

This clone was seen a single time. V and J are TRBV28 and TRBJ1-2; perhaps TRBD1 as D (5 bases). CDR3 size: 17 residues. Germline V CDR1 and CDR2: MDHEN, SYDVKM. Deletions cut 11 bases from V and 4 bases from J, with 29 bases between. CDR3 residues: CAGGTDPARPGFYGYTF. The CDR3 DNA reads TGTGCCGGAGGGACGGATCCCGCCCGACCGGGGTTCTATGGCTACACCTTC.

This clone has only a few counts. It may be a read error: a sequence one base away is much more abundant. The same CDR3 can be traced to other DNA sequences in this sample. The chain joins TRBV18 to TRBJ1-1; D may be TRBD1 (5 bases). The CDR3 length is 15 residues. Looked up from germline, CDR1 is KGHSH and CDR2 is LQKENI. The V end lost 1 base, the J end lost 1 base, and 10 bases lay between the germline ends. CDR3 sequence reads: CASSPREGRNTEAFF. The CDR3 bases are TGTGCCAGCTCACCACGGGAGGGGCGGAACACTGAAGCTTTCTTT. Complete variable domain (other parts from reference TRBV18 and TRBJ1-1): NAGVMQNPRHLVRRRGQEARLRCSPMKGHSHVYWYRQLPEEGLKFMVYLQKENIIDESGMPKERFSAEFPKEGPSILRIQQVVRGDSAAYFCASSPREGRNTEAFFGQGTRLTVV.

The chain recombines TRBV9 with TRBJ2-6; D remains ambiguous. CDR1 and CDR2 (germline): SGDLS, YYNGEE. V shed 3 bases and J shed 0 bases, with 19 bases lying between them. This CDR3 has 19 amino acids. DNA of the CDR3: TGTGCCAGCAGCGAGGCGGAAGAGGTCCCCCTCTCTGGGGCCAACGTCCTGACTTTC. This codes for CASSEAEEVPLSGANVLTF.

V and J are TRBV27 and TRBJ2-7, with D tentatively TRBD1 or TRBD2 (5 bases each). The CDR3 is 16 residues long. Trimming stripped 7 bases from V and 3 bases from J, with 22 bases between. CDR1 MNHEY and CDR2 SMNVEV come from the germline V gene (reference sequence). The CDR3 DNA is TGTGCCAGCACCCTGGGGACCCCTCTAGGTTTCTACGAGCAGTACTTC. As protein: CASTLGTPLGFYEQYF.

On this clone: A much larger clonotype is one base distant, so this may be a read error. This sample includes further DNA sequences coding for the same CDR3. V usage is TRBV30 and J usage is TRBJ2-7, with 9 bases matching TRBD2. V was clipped by 0 bases and J by 7 bases; unmatched bases: 10. Germline CDR1 GTSNPN, CDR2 SVGIG (reference sequence). This CDR3 contains 15 residues. In nucleotides, the CDR3 is TGTGCCTGGAGTGTACGGCGGGAGGGCTTCTATGAGCAGTACTTC. Its protein is CAWSVRREGFYEQYF.

The chain employs TRBV27 and TRBJ2-7, with D perhaps matching TRBD1 (5 bases). V shed 1 base and J shed 5 bases, with 9 bases lying between them. This CDR3 has 13 amino acids. Germline V gene data show CDR1 as MNHEY and CDR2 as SMNVEV (reference sequence). The CDR3 protein is CASSLLSRDEQYF. Here the CDR3 DNA reads TGTGCCAGCAGTTTATTATCCAGGGACGAGCAGTACTTC.

This chain connects TRBV5-6 to TRBJ1-2; D ambiguous. CDR3 size: 13 residues. Deletions cut 0 bases from V and 4 bases from J, with 7 bases between. Germline loops: CDR1 SGHDT, CDR2 YYEEEE. CDR3 sequence reads: CASSLAGVYGYTF. CDR3 nucleotides: TGTGCCAGCAGCTTGGCCGGGGTCTATGGCTACACCTTC.

The chain joins TRBV19 to TRBJ1-2; D gene uncertain. The CDR3 sequence is 13 residues long. V shed 3 bases and J shed 5 bases, with 10 bases lying between them. Germline CDR1 and CDR2: LNHDA and SQIVND (reference sequence). The CDR3 DNA reads TGTGCCAGTAGTATCCAACGGTGGTATGGCTACACCTTC. This encodes CASSIQRWYGYTF.

The V gene is TRBV9, the J gene TRBJ2-3; D call uncertain. The CDR3 length is 14 residues. Germline V gene sequence: CDR1 SGDLS, CDR2 YYNGEE. V shed 4 bases and J shed 3 bases, with 12 bases lying between them. In DNA form, the CDR3 reads TGTGCCAGCAGCCCCCAGACTCGTACAGATACGCAGTATTTT. Translated, it gives CASSPQTRTDTQYF.

A note on this clone: The same CDR3 also results from other DNA sequences found in this sample. The chain links TRBV2 to TRBJ1-2; D is uncertain. Looked up from germline, CDR1 is SNHLY and CDR2 is FYNNEI. This CDR3 comprises 14 residues. V lost 3 bases, J lost 5 bases, and 13 bases lay in between. CDR3 sequence (DNA): TGTGCCAGCAGTGAGGAGGGTGCCGGGTATGGCTACACCTTC. It is translated as CASSEEGAGYGYTF.

The rearrangement links TRBV30 to TRBJ1-2, with D maybe TRBD1 (6 bases). Per germline, CDR1 GTSNPN and CDR2 SVGIG (reference sequence). The V end was cut by 3 bases, the J end by 3 bases, with 14 bases between. CDR3 length equals 14 residues. CDR3 nucleotides: TGTGCCTGGAGCACGCCGGGGGGCTACTATGGCTACACCTTC. Amino acid sequence: CAWSTPGGYYGYTF. The full variable domain, with the rest looked up from reference TRBV30 and TRBJ1-2, is SQTIHQWPATLVQPVGSPLSLECTVEGTSNPNLYWYRQAAGRGLQLLFYSVGIGQISSEVPQNLSASRPQDRQFILSSKKLLLSDSGFYLCAWSTPGGYYGYTFGSGTRLTVV.

In this sample, this clone turned up many times. The CDR3 DNA reads as TGTGCCAGCACCAACTACGGCGGGCCCCTAATGCAGTACTTC. It codes for CASTNYGGPLMQYF. The J gene is TRBJ2-7, the V gene TRBV5-8, with a possible D match to TRBD2 (5 bases). Germline-derived CDR1 and CDR2 are SGHTS and YDEGEE. The CDR3 covers 14 residues. The V end was cut by 6 bases, the J end by 9 bases, with 22 bases between.

V usage is TRBV7-9 and J usage is TRBJ1-2; D possibly corresponds to TRBD1 (5 bases). The CDR3 has 12 amino acids. V lost 3 bases and J lost 7, with 9 bases in between. From germline, CDR1 is SEHNR and CDR2 FQNEAQ (reference sequence). CDR3 loop: CASSLGPGGYTF. Here the CDR3 DNA reads TGTGCCAGCAGCTTGGGGCCCGGTGGCTACACCTTC. Variable domain in full (rest from reference TRBV7-9 and TRBJ1-2): DTGVSQNPRHKITKRGQNVTFRCDPISEHNRLYWYRQTLGQGPEFLTYFQNEAQLEKSRLLSDRFSAERPKGSFSTLEIQRTEQGDSAMYLCASSLGPGGYTFGSGTRLTVV.

This chain connects TRBV29-1 to TRBJ1-2; D is uncertain. The length of the CDR3 is 14 residues. V lost 4 bases and J 2 bases, leaving 14 bases between the germline ends. Germline V lookup: CDR1 SQVTM, CDR2 ANQGSEA. The CDR3 reads CSVVGHPGNYGYTF. CDR3 in DNA: TGCAGCGTTGTCGGGCACCCTGGGAACTATGGCTACACCTTC.

J is TRBJ2-1 and V is TRBV5-1; 7 bases align to TRBD2. Germline values: CDR1 SGHRS, CDR2 YFSETQ. The CDR3 covers 15 residues. Unmatched junction bases numbered 12, after V lost 3 bases and J lost 9 bases. The CDR3 loop is CASSSTTSAGGEQFF. The CDR3 region has the DNA TGCGCCAGCAGCTCCACTACTAGCGCGGGTGGTGAGCAGTTCTTC.

The chain employs TRBV18 and TRBJ1-1; TRBD1 matches at 11 bases. The V and J ends lost 3 bases and 5 bases, in that order; junction bases with no gene match: 2. The germline V gene encodes CDR1 KGHSH and CDR2 LQKENI. The CDR3 covers 14 residues. In DNA form, the CDR3 reads TGTGCCAGCTCACCGGGGGACAGGGGGACTGAAGCTTTCTTT. Encoded protein: CASSPGDRGTEAFF.